This TCR beta chain originates from a study of blood T cell repertoires in COVID-19. Looking at the study overall: Nucleic acid was either cDNA or gDNA, and it came from T cells, B-cell-depleted T cells, or PBMCs.

Assay: immunoSEQ multiplex PCR; the TCRdb copy retains only in-frame clones and omits some. The repertoire holds tens of thousands of clones, roughly 80% seen once, with roughly 50% in the top ten. The CDR3 is 14 residues long. Trimming cost V 6 bases and J 1 base, with 7 bases left between them. Germline V gene lookup returns CDR1 MDHEN and CDR2 SYDVKM. The TCR comes from a human donor in a cohort sampled during active COVID-19. The sample taken for sequencing was peripheral blood. The genes are TRBV28 and TRBJ2-6, with D hard to call. In DNA, the CDR3 is TGTGCCAGCAGGACGCGGTCTGGGGCCAACGTCCTGACTTTC. It translates to CASRTRSGANVLTF. Drawing the rest from reference TRBV28 and TRBJ2-6, the complete variable domain is DVKVTQSSRYLVKRTGEKVFLECVQDMDHENMFWYRQDPGLGLRLIYFSYDVKMKEKGDIPEGYSVSREKKERFSLILESASTNQTSMYLCASRTRSGANVLTFGAGSRLTVL.